This passage covers 27 T cell receptor beta chains from one sample sequenced in a study of type 1 regulatory T cells. The antigens for these receptors are not known. TCRdb ran MiXCR on the reads and lists one entry per CDR3 protein. The table has over 55,000 distinct CDR3 sequences, 49% seen once; the top ten hold more than 2%. What was sequenced was cultured non-Tr1 T cells, either the whole culture or a sorted T cell fraction (not recorded which). The receptor source for this set is a human donor in good health.

The genes are TRBV25-1 and TRBJ1-2; no definite D call. The CDR3 spans 13 residues. Germline CDR1 MGHDK, CDR2 SYGVNS. V lost 10 bases to trimming and J lost 0 bases, with 12 bases between them. In nucleotides, the CDR3 is TGTGCCACTTCGAGAGAGGCTAACTATGGCTACACCTTC. Its protein is CATSREANYGYTF.

This sequence joins TRBV3-1 and TRBJ2-2; 9 positions match TRBD1. Germline V lookup: CDR1 LGHDT, CDR2 YNNKEL (reference sequence). There are 16 residues in the CDR3. The V segment lost 6 bases and the J segment 4 bases; nucleotides outside the gene matches: 9. CDR3 coding DNA: TGTGCCAGCAGGACCGCGGGGACAGGGTCCACCGGGGAGCTGTTTTTT. Its protein is CASRTAGTGSTGELFF.

CDR3 amino acids: CASSYSGTGRYEQYF. The CDR3 bases are TGTGCCAGCAGTTACTCAGGGACAGGGAGGTACGAGCAGTACTTC. The rearrangement links TRBV6-5 to TRBJ2-7; 9 bases agree with TRBD1. The germline CDR1 and CDR2 sequences are MNHEY and SVGAGI. Unmatched junction bases numbered 4, after V lost 0 bases and J lost 4 bases. The CDR3 consists of 15 residues.

CDR3 amino acids: CASSPRAPGNSPLHF. CDR3 DNA: TGTGCCAGTAGTCCCCGGGCCCCGGGGAATTCACCCCTCCACTTT. The V gene is TRBV27, the J gene TRBJ1-6; no reliable D call. This CDR3 is built from 15 residues. V lost 9 bases, J lost 7 bases, and 19 bases lay in between. The germline CDR1 and CDR2 sequences are MNHEY and SMNVEV (reference sequence).

The chain has TRBV12-3 or TRBV12-4 and TRBJ2-7, with D perhaps given as TRBD1 or TRBD2 (5 bases each). Trimming took 3 bases from V and 2 from J, leaving 14 bases between them. This CDR3 is 15 amino acids long. The CDR3 spells CASSLLGGPTYEQYF. The CDR3 DNA reads TGTGCCAGCAGTTTGCTTGGGGGTCCTACCTACGAGCAGTACTTC.

CDR3 protein: CSGGTSGGADTQYF. DNA for the CDR3: TGCAGCGGAGGGACTAGCGGGGGCGCAGATACGCAGTATTTT. The V and J genes are TRBV29-1 and TRBJ2-3; 14 nucleotides agree with TRBD2. The CDR3 totals 14 residues. Germline CDR1 reads SQVTM; CDR2 reads ANQGSEA. V was pared by 7 bases and J by 4 bases, with 4 bases of the junction left unmatched.

The chain couples TRBV6-5 to TRBJ2-7; possible D gene TRBD1, 6 bases. V was trimmed by 5 bases and J by 0 bases, leaving 11 bases between them. The CDR3 sequence is 14 residues long. From germline, CDR1 is MNHEY and CDR2 SVGAGI. The CDR3: CASSDRWSSYEQYF. Here the CDR3 DNA reads TGTGCCAGCAGTGACAGGTGGAGCTCCTACGAGCAGTACTTC.

The chain employs TRBV20-1 and TRBJ1-2; TRBD1 is a possible D gene (5 bases). Trimming took 6 bases from V and 0 from J, leaving 11 bases between them. Per the germline V gene, CDR1 is DFQATT and CDR2 is SNEGSKA (reference sequence). This CDR3 is built from 13 residues. The CDR3 DNA reads as TGCAGTGCCAGCCCGGGGGCTAACTATGGCTACACCTTC. Its translation is CSASPGANYGYTF.

This clonotype was detected a few times. The V and J genes are TRBV27 and TRBJ1-5, with D possibly matching TRBD1 (5 bases). CDR1 is MNHEY, CDR2 SMNVEV, per germline (reference sequence). This CDR3 has 14 amino acids. With 6 bases removed from V and 0 bases from J, the gap between germline ends came to 9 bases. This CDR3 reads CASRGRYSNQPQHF. DNA of the CDR3: TGTGCCAGCAGGGGACGGTATAGCAATCAGCCCCAGCATTTT.

This clonotype was counted a few times. A read error may account for a junction end that differs from germline. This chain joins TRBV28 and TRBJ2-7; the match to TRBD2 covers 7 bases. CDR1 and CDR2 (germline): MDHEN, SYDVKM. The CDR3 covers 15 residues. CDR3 bases: TGTGCCAGCAGCCCATGGGGGGGACTATCCTTCGAGCAGTACTTC. Amino acids: CASSPWGGLSFEQYF.

This clonotype was detected a few times. The chain links TRBV20-1 to TRBJ2-3, with D possibly called TRBD1 or TRBD2 (6 bases each). This CDR3 region has 15 residues. Germline CDR1 reads DFQATT; CDR2 reads SNEGSKA (reference sequence). Deletions cut 3 bases from V and 0 bases from J, with 13 bases between. CDR3 sequence (DNA): TGCAGTGCTAGTTGGGGGGCGATTAGCACAGATACGCAGTATTTT. Its translation is CSASWGAISTDTQYF.

The chain has TRBV27 and TRBJ1-6, with a possible D match to TRBD1 (6 bases). CDR3 length: 15 amino acids. CDR1 and CDR2 (germline): MNHEY, SMNVEV (reference sequence). The V gene lost 7 bases and the J gene lost 15 bases, with 25 bases spanning the gap. The CDR3 DNA is TGTGCCAGCAAAGATAGGATGGGGGCCCCTGGTAGCCTCCACTTT. This translates into CASKDRMGAPGSLHF.

By share, this clonotype counts as medium-sized. The genes are TRBV6-1 and TRBJ2-7, with 11 bases fitting TRBD1. The junction had 3 bases not matched to a gene; V was cut back by 4 bases and J by 4 bases. CDR1 is MNHNS, CDR2 SASEGT, per germline. The CDR3 is made up of 14 amino acids. CDR3 DNA sequence: TGTGCCAGCAGTGTCCGGGACAGGGGGTACGAGCAGTACTTC. Protein sequence: CASSVRDRGYEQYF.

Of note for this clonotype: At one end, the junction sequence differs from germline, possibly due to a read error. V gene TRBV4-3 combines with J gene TRBJ1-1; tentatively, D is TRBD1 (6 bases). The CDR3 covers 14 residues. CDR1 is LGHNA, CDR2 YSLEER, per germline. The CDR3 sequence: CASSQVKWDTEAFF. The CDR3, as DNA: TGCGCCAGCAGCCAAGTTAAGTGGGACACGGAAGCTTTCTTT.

This clonotype was observed a single time. The chain couples TRBV7-2 to TRBJ1-1; a weak D match, TRBD1 (5 bases). Trimming left V 2 bases short and J 0 bases short, with 19 bases between. The germline V gene encodes CDR1 SGHTA and CDR2 FQGNSA. This CDR3 spans 18 amino acids. CDR3 DNA: TGTGCCAGCAGCTTACTTGGTAGGAAAGGGGTGATGAACACTGAAGCTTTCTTT. Its protein is CASSLLGRKGVMNTEAFF.

The chain uses TRBV28 and TRBJ2-5; TRBD2 is a possible D gene (6 bases). V was pared by 10 bases and J by 5 bases, with 20 bases between. Germline CDR1 MDHEN, CDR2 SYDVKM. The CDR3 has 14 residues. CDR3 sequence reads: CATSPQRAAETQYF. Written as DNA, the CDR3 is TGTGCCACCTCCCCCCAGCGGGCGGCGGAGACCCAGTACTTC.

By sample fraction, this clonotype is medium-sized. The V and J genes are TRBV20-1 and TRBJ2-3; TRBD2 matches 11 bases. V trimming: 3 bases; J trimming: 2 bases; junction bases outside the gene matches: 7. CDR1 and CDR2 (germline): DFQATT, SNEGSKA (reference sequence). The CDR3 is made up of 16 amino acids. The CDR3 region has the DNA TGCAGTGCTAGGAGTCTAGCGGGGGGCCACACAGATACGCAGTATTTT. It specifies CSARSLAGGHTDTQYF.

This clonotype was found once. The rearrangement links TRBV19 to TRBJ2-3, with D possibly called TRBD1 or TRBD2 (5 bases each). Trimming cost V 8 bases and J 4 bases, with 16 bases left between them. Per the germline V gene, CDR1 is LNHDA and CDR2 is SQIVND (reference sequence). The CDR3 loop spans 14 amino acids. CDR3 DNA sequence: TGTGCCAGTGCCCAATGGGGGACCGCAGATACGCAGTATTTT. Its translation is CASAQWGTADTQYF. The full variable domain, in which reference TRBV19 and TRBJ2-3 provide the parts outside the CDR3, is DGGITQSPKYLFRKEGQNVTLSCEQNLNHDAMYWYRQDPGQGLRLIYYSQIVNDFQKGDIAEGYSVSREKKESFPLTVTSAQKNPTAFYLCASAQWGTADTQYFGPGTRLTVL.

The rearrangement links TRBV4-1 to TRBJ2-5; 12 nucleotides match TRBD1. J gave up 5 bases and V 2 bases, and 12 bases lay outside the gene matches. There are 18 residues in the CDR3. The germline V gene has CDR1 MGHRA and CDR2 YSYEKL. The CDR3 DNA reads as TGCGCCAGCAGCCAAACCGGGACAGGGGGCGCGCTAGTTGAGACCCAGTACTTC. It codes for CASSQTGTGGALVETQYF.

The J gene is TRBJ1-2, the V gene TRBV7-2; D may be TRBD1 (6 bases). Per the germline V gene, CDR1 is SGHTA and CDR2 is FQGNSA. The CDR3 has 14 amino acids. V lost 4 bases to trimming and J lost 11 bases, with 20 bases between them. CDR3 bases: TGTGCCAGCAGCTCTCAAAGGCGCGGACAGCCTTACACCTTC. It encodes CASSSQRRGQPYTF.

The chain has TRBV5-1 and TRBJ2-1, with 10 bases matching TRBD2. CDR1 is SGHRS, CDR2 YFSETQ, per germline. The length of the CDR3 is 16 residues. J lost 3 bases, V lost 0 bases, and 3 bases had no gene match. CDR3 protein: CASSLASGGDYNEQFF. CDR3 DNA sequence: TGCGCCAGCAGCTTGGCTAGCGGGGGAGACTACAATGAGCAGTTCTTC.

V usage is TRBV7-9 and J usage is TRBJ1-5; D not resolved. V gave up 2 bases and J gave up 5 bases, with 13 bases separating them. Germline V gene data show CDR1 as SEHNR and CDR2 as FQNEAQ (reference sequence). The CDR3 contains 15 residues. The CDR3 sequence: CASSLSFSMDQPQHF. As DNA, the CDR3 is TGTGCCAGCAGCTTATCCTTCTCTATGGATCAGCCCCAGCATTTT.

This clonotype showed up just a few times. Here the CDR3 DNA reads TGCGCCAGCAGCCAAGAGCTTCGGCAGTTCCGCTCCTACGAGCAGTACTTC. Protein: CASSQELRQFRSYEQYF. V gene TRBV4-1 combines with J gene TRBJ2-7; no clear D. Trimming took 0 bases from V and 0 from J, leaving 15 bases between them. CDR3 size: 17 residues. Germline CDR1 and CDR2: MGHRA and YSYEKL.

The chain uses TRBV5-1 and TRBJ2-2, with D maybe TRBD2 (6 bases). The CDR3 sequence is 16 residues long. CDR1 and CDR2 from the germline V gene are SGHRS and YFSETQ. The V end lost 4 bases, the J end lost 0 bases, and 13 bases lay between the germline ends. The CDR3 is CASSREPGANTGELFF. The CDR3 DNA follows: TGCGCCAGCAGCCGGGAGCCGGGAGCGAACACCGGGGAGCTGTTTTTT.

CDR3 coding DNA: TGTGCCAGCAGCTTAACAGGGATGGCTAACTATGGCTACACCTTC. Its translation: CASSLTGMANYGYTF. J is TRBJ1-2 and V is TRBV7-2; maybe TRBD1 (6 bases). Germline loops: CDR1 SGHTA, CDR2 FQGNSA. The CDR3 is 15 amino acids. V lost 2 bases and J 0 bases, leaving 10 bases between the germline ends. Complete variable domain (other parts from reference TRBV7-2 and TRBJ1-2): GAGVSQSPSNKVTEKGKDVELRCDPISGHTALYWYRQSLGQGLEFLIYFQGNSAPDKSGLPSDRFSAERTGGSVSTLTIQRTQQEDSAVYLCASSLTGMANYGYTFGSGTRLTVV.

This clonotype qualifies as medium-sized. The chain is built from TRBV5-1 and TRBJ1-1, with 9 bases lining up with TRBD1. CDR1 SGHRS and CDR2 YFSETQ come from the germline V gene. This CDR3 spans 14 amino acids. With 3 bases clipped from V and 5 bases from J, the junction kept 5 bases outside the gene matches. CDR3 sequence: CASSSSTGGTEAFF. In DNA, the CDR3 is TGCGCCAGCAGCTCGTCGACAGGGGGGACTGAAGCTTTCTTT.

The genes are TRBV7-9 and TRBJ2-1; 11 bases map to TRBD2. Germline values: CDR1 SEHNR, CDR2 FQNEAQ (reference sequence). The CDR3 runs 14 residues. J was trimmed by 7 bases and V by 6 bases; bases with no gene match: 5. CDR3 amino acids: CASRVSGGANEQFF. In DNA, the CDR3 is TGTGCCAGCAGGGTTAGCGGGGGGGCGAATGAGCAGTTCTTC.